Below, one T cell receptor beta chain is given with its context. The antigen is not known. This CDR3 has 16 residues. Germline loops: CDR1 SGDLS, CDR2 YYNGEE. Deletions cut 0 bases from V and 1 base from J, with 13 bases between. Treatment described: 15 to 20 received Ad26.COV2.S at low or high dose, single or two shots; 5 received placebo; per-sample allocation not given. The investigators took samples on day 63 after the first vaccine or placebo injection. The data originate from a study of Ad26.COV2.S vaccination and SARS-CoV-2 variants. Study at large: The donor participated in the COV1001 trial, in its Ad26.COV2.S arm. Study findings and constraints: TCR breadth and depth analyses may have underestimated total T cell responses.

Here immunoSEQ multiplex PCR was the method, and the copy in TCRdb shows in-frame clones only, minus some. The sample consists of a few hundred thousand clones, around four fifths of them appearing once. Sequences were derived from peripheral blood, sampled in a trial of Ad26.COV2.S vaccine versus placebo. The chain has TRBV9 and TRBJ2-5; D possibly corresponds to TRBD2 (5 bases). The sequence came from a person between 18 and 60 years old who received the Ad26.COV2.S COVID-19 vaccine or a placebo. The CDR3 region has the DNA TGTGCCAGCAGCGTAGATCCCGAGCGGTCCCAAGAGACCCAGTACTTC. This encodes CASSVDPERSQETQYF.